These 21 T cell receptor beta chains were sequenced from one sample in a study of PD-1 blockade in classical Hodgkin lymphoma. Clones were sequenced by immunoSEQ multiplex PCR, and TCRdb holds only the in-frame ones, with some missing. The table has just under 45,000 clones, about 65% seen once. Brentuximab vedotin exposure varied among the patients, all of whom had relapsed after autologous stem cell transplantation. Source: peripheral blood mononuclear cells (PBMCs), taken before the second cycle of nivolumab. The receptors shown here come from a human donor with classical Hodgkin lymphoma.

CDR3 sequence reads: CASSARGEGPASRANVLTF. DNA for the CDR3: TGTGCCAGCAGCGCGAGGGGTGAGGGTCCTGCGAGTAGGGCCAACGTCCTGACTTTC. This chain connects TRBV9 to TRBJ2-6; D tentatively fits TRBD1 or TRBD2 (5 bases each). V lost 3 bases to trimming and J lost 5 bases, with 24 bases between them. This CDR3 comprises 19 residues. Germline V gene data show CDR1 as SGDLS and CDR2 as YYNGEE.

This clone was seen only a few times. This sequence joins TRBV7-9 and TRBJ1-2; a possible D gene is TRBD1 (6 bases). This CDR3 comprises 15 residues. Trimming took off 1 base at V and 8 bases at J, with 17 bases between the two ends. Germline CDR1 reads SEHNR; CDR2 reads FQNEAQ (reference sequence). The CDR3 nucleotides are TGTGCCAGCAGCTTAGGAGGCTGGGGGCCTAAGGGCTACACCTTC. It is translated as CASSLGGWGPKGYTF. Full variable domain (rest looked up from reference TRBV7-9 and TRBJ1-2): DTGVSQNPRHKITKRGQNVTFRCDPISEHNRLYWYRQTLGQGPEFLTYFQNEAQLEKSRLLSDRFSAERPKGSFSTLEIQRTEQGDSAMYLCASSLGGWGPKGYTFGSGTRLTVV.

J is TRBJ2-1 and V is TRBV6-8; D is unresolved. V lost 4 bases to trimming and J lost 9 bases, with 4 bases between them. The germline CDR1 and CDR2 sequences are MNHGY and SAAAGT. The CDR3 sequence is 10 residues long. CDR3 amino acids: CASSLGEQFF. In DNA, the CDR3 is TGTGCCAGCAGTTTGGGTGAGCAGTTCTTC.

This clone was counted only a few times. This CDR3 is CASSDRDSRVESPYEQYF. The DNA for the CDR3 is TGTGCCAGCAGCGATCGGGACAGCCGGGTGGAATCCCCCTACGAGCAGTACTTC. The chain joins TRBV5-6 to TRBJ2-7, with TRBD1 identical over 7 bases. The CDR3 is 18 amino acids. Losses at the gene ends were 4 bases for V and 2 bases for J; bases not matched to a gene: 18. Germline V gene data show CDR1 as SGHDT and CDR2 as YYEEEE. The variable domain in full, with the rest retrieved from reference TRBV5-6 and TRBJ2-7, is DAGVTQSPTHLIKTRGQQVTLRCSPKSGHDTVSWYQQALGQGPQFIFQYYEEEERQRGNFPDRFSGHQFPNYSSELNVNALLLGDSALYLCASSDRDSRVESPYEQYFGPGTRLTVT.

The table lists this clone with a few counts. The chain couples TRBV27 to TRBJ1-5; D is uncertain. This CDR3 is 14 amino acids long. The V end lost 10 bases, the J end lost 1 base, and 14 bases lay between the germline ends. Germline-derived CDR1 and CDR2 are MNHEY and SMNVEV (reference sequence). The CDR3 protein is CATSRARSNQPQHF. As DNA, the CDR3 is TGTGCCACCTCCCGGGCGCGCAGCAATCAGCCCCAGCATTTT.

The genes are TRBV4-3 and TRBJ2-5, with D perhaps being TRBD1 or TRBD2 (5 bases each). The germline V gene encodes CDR1 LGHNA and CDR2 YSLEER. CDR3 length: 15 amino acids. With 4 bases removed from V and 5 bases from J, the gap between germline ends came to 17 bases. CDR3: CASSLWGTGDETQYF. The CDR3 coding sequence is TGCGCCAGCAGCCTATGGGGGACCGGTGACGAGACCCAGTACTTC.

The V gene is TRBV5-1, the J gene TRBJ2-3; D is perhaps TRBD1 (6 bases). The ends were cut back, 3 bases at V and 2 bases at J, with 10 bases in the middle. CDR1 is SGHRS, CDR2 YFSETQ, per germline. The CDR3 sequence is 14 residues long. The CDR3 sequence is CASSYRDNTDTQYF. The CDR3 DNA reads as TGCGCCAGCAGCTACCGGGACAACACAGATACGCAGTATTTT. The whole variable domain, remainder taken from reference TRBV5-1 and TRBJ2-3, is KAGVTQTPRYLIKTRGQQVTLSCSPISGHRSVSWYQQTPGQGLQFLFEYFSETQRNKGNFPGRFSGRQFSNSRSEMNVSTLELGDSALYLCASSYRDNTDTQYFGPGTRLTVL.

CDR3 nucleotides: TGTGCCAGCAGTCCCGGCTCCTACGAGCAGTACTTC. Translating gives CASSPGSYEQYF. This chain links TRBV6-6 with TRBJ2-7; no clear D. CDR1 MNHNY and CDR2 SVGAGI come from the germline V gene (reference sequence). Trimming took 5 bases from V and 0 from J, leaving 5 bases between them. This CDR3 has 12 residues.

Only a few counts were recorded for this clone. In nucleotides, the CDR3 is TGTGCCAGCAGCTTAACCCAAGGAGAGAACACTGAAGCTTTCTTT. Amino acids: CASSLTQGENTEAFF. The chain has TRBV7-9 and TRBJ1-1; D call uncertain. Germline values: CDR1 SEHNR, CDR2 FQNEAQ (reference sequence). The V end lost 2 bases, the J end lost 1 base, and 11 bases lay between the germline ends. The CDR3 spans 15 residues.

The V and J genes are TRBV6-5 and TRBJ1-2; no clear D. There are 16 residues in the CDR3. V was cut by 3 bases and J by 0 bases, with 14 bases left in between. Germline assignment: CDR1 MNHEY and CDR2 SVGAGI. The chain's CDR3 is CASSYPAGMTNYGYTF. CDR3 sequence (DNA): TGTGCCAGCAGTTATCCAGCAGGAATGACTAACTATGGCTACACCTTC.

V and J are TRBV30 and TRBJ2-1, with TRBD2 matching over 10 bases. Per the germline V gene, CDR1 is GTSNPN and CDR2 is SVGIG (reference sequence). The CDR3 runs to 15 residues. V lost 7 bases to trimming and J lost 7 bases; unmatched junction nucleotides: 13. The CDR3 DNA reads TGTGCCTCCACCGGTACTAGCGGGGTCTGGAATGAGCAGTTCTTC. Translated, it gives CASTGTSGVWNEQFF.

The chain joins TRBV4-3 to TRBJ1-2; D is unclear. The V end lost 0 bases, the J end lost 2 bases, and 7 bases lay between the germline ends. The CDR3 covers 14 residues. Germline-derived CDR1 and CDR2 are LGHNA and YSLEER. This chain's CDR3 is CASSQDNDNYGYTF. The CDR3 region has the DNA TGCGCCAGCAGCCAAGATAACGACAACTATGGCTACACCTTC.

The chain couples TRBV6-5 to TRBJ1-1; the D gene is possibly TRBD1 (6 bases). The CDR3 has 15 amino acids. In germline, CDR1 is MNHEY, CDR2 SVGAGI. Deletions cut 0 bases from V and 6 bases from J, with 14 bases between. The CDR3 here is CASSYSPGAPSEAFF. CDR3 nucleotides: TGTGCCAGCAGTTACTCTCCGGGGGCCCCTTCTGAAGCTTTCTTT.

This clone was counted only a few times. The chain recombines TRBV6-1 with TRBJ1-4; weak D call: TRBD1 (6 bases). Germline V CDR1 and CDR2: MNHNS, SASEGT. Trimming took 8 bases from V and 2 from J, leaving 12 bases between them. The CDR3 is 14 residues long. The CDR3 loop is CASAGTWTNEKLFF. CDR3 coding DNA: TGTGCCAGCGCCGGGACATGGACTAATGAAAAACTGTTTTTT.

This clone has just a few counts. J is TRBJ2-7 and V is TRBV6-1, with TRBD1 as a possible D gene (5 bases). The CDR3 totals 15 residues. V was trimmed by 7 bases and J by 3 bases, leaving 19 bases between them. Germline V gene data show CDR1 as MNHNS and CDR2 as SASEGT. Written as DNA, the CDR3 is TGTGCCAGCACTAAAGCCACCGACAGTGTCTACGAGCAGTACTTC. As protein: CASTKATDSVYEQYF.

This sequence joins TRBV11-2 and TRBJ2-3; D unresolved. Deletions cut 1 base from V and 0 bases from J, with 8 bases between. The V gene's germline CDR1 is SGHAT and CDR2 FQNNGV. This CDR3 spans 15 amino acids. The CDR3 here is CASSLASLSTDTQYF. CDR3 coding DNA: TGTGCCAGCAGCTTAGCGAGTCTTAGCACAGATACGCAGTATTTT.

This rearrangement joins TRBV18 to TRBJ1-5; TRBD1 aligns across 9 bases. J was trimmed by 7 bases and V by 5 bases; bases with no gene match: 9. The CDR3 consists of 15 residues. Germline assignment: CDR1 KGHSH and CDR2 LQKENI. In nucleotides, the CDR3 is TGTGCCAGCTCATCGTCCGGGACAGGGAACCAGCCCCAGCATTTT. This codes for CASSSSGTGNQPQHF. The whole variable domain, remainder taken from reference TRBV18 and TRBJ1-5, is NAGVMQNPRHLVRRRGQEARLRCSPMKGHSHVYWYRQLPEEGLKFMVYLQKENIIDESGMPKERFSAEFPKEGPSILRIQQVVRGDSAAYFCASSSSGTGNQPQHFGDGTRLSIL.

This chain links TRBV6-5 with TRBJ2-3, with 10 bases aligning to TRBD2. Trimming removed 5 bases from V and 3 bases from J; junction bases left unmatched: 5. The CDR3 covers 15 residues. The germline V gene encodes CDR1 MNHEY and CDR2 SVGAGI. The CDR3 is CASSLAGERTDTQYF. CDR3 nucleotide sequence: TGTGCCAGCAGTCTAGCGGGAGAACGGACAGATACGCAGTATTTT.

This sequence joins TRBV5-1 and TRBJ2-2; 8 bases are shared with TRBD1. Germline CDR1 SGHRS, CDR2 YFSETQ. V lost 0 bases to trimming and J lost 5 bases; unmatched junction nucleotides: 3. The CDR3 extends over 15 amino acids. CDR3 residues: CASSLVDRVTGELFF. The CDR3 nucleotides read TGCGCCAGCAGCTTGGTGGACAGGGTGACCGGGGAGCTGTTTTTT.

This clone was observed a few times. The gene calls are TRBV6-5 and TRBJ2-5; D is unresolved. This CDR3 is built from 13 residues. V was pared by 6 bases and J by 4 bases, with 12 bases between. From germline, CDR1 is MNHEY and CDR2 SVGAGI. The CDR3 DNA is TGTGCCAGCAGCCCCCCCTGGGGAGAGACCCAGTACTTC. As protein: CASSPPWGETQYF.

This rearrangement joins TRBV7-2 to TRBJ1-1; 8 bases are shared with TRBD1. The CDR3 loop spans 14 amino acids. Looked up from germline, CDR1 is SGHTA and CDR2 is FQGNSA. Trimming removed 5 bases from V and 9 bases from J; junction bases left unmatched: 11. The DNA for the CDR3 is TGTGCCAGCAGCCCCACGGACAGGGTTTTGCAAGCTTTCTTT. It specifies CASSPTDRVLQAFF.